What follows are 3 T cell receptor beta chains derived from one specimen sequenced in a study of T cell responses to AZD1222 COVID-19 vaccine. Libraries were prepared by immunoSEQ multiplex PCR; TCRdb keeps only in-frame clonotypes and omits some of them. The data show about 100,000 clones, with around nine tenths seen just once and less than 20% held by the top ten. Sequenced material: peripheral blood, taken on day 0 of AZD1222 vaccination. These receptors all come from an adult in good health.

The rearrangement joins TRBV6-1 to TRBJ2-1; 8 nucleotides match TRBD2. V gave up 2 bases and J gave up 3 bases; unmatched junction bases: 6. This CDR3 has 16 amino acids. The germline V gene has CDR1 MNHNS and CDR2 SASEGT. The CDR3 loop is CASSERDSGVYNEQFF. CDR3 DNA sequence: TGTGCCAGCAGTGAACGGGATAGCGGGGTCTACAATGAGCAGTTCTTC.

The chain links TRBV4-1 to TRBJ2-1; the D gene is possibly TRBD2 (6 bases). Trimming left V 4 bases short and J 7 bases short, with 17 bases between. The length of the CDR3 is 15 residues. CDR1 is MGHRA and CDR2 is YSYEKL in the germline V gene. This CDR3 reads CASSLRDLRGNEQFF. CDR3 DNA sequence: TGCGCCAGCAGCCTGCGGGACTTGCGAGGGAATGAGCAGTTCTTC.

In this sample, this clone turned up once. In nucleotides, the CDR3 is TGTGCCAGCACCTCCGGGGGTGGCCCCAAGGAGAGCTCCTACGAGCAGTACTTC. Its protein product is CASTSGGGPKESSYEQYF. The chain joins TRBV11-3 to TRBJ2-7; TRBD2 might be the D (6 bases). CDR1 SGHNT and CDR2 YENEEA come from the germline V gene. The CDR3 totals 18 residues. V was clipped by 7 bases and J by 0 bases, with 25 bases between them.